This T cell receptor beta chain appears in the sequencing data of a study of regulatory T cells in long-lasting Graves disease. The CDR3 has 16 amino acids. The germline V gene encodes CDR1 SGHRS and CDR2 YFSETQ. V lost 0 bases, J lost 5 bases, and 7 bases stayed unmatched. Indicated time point: persistent/refractory GD, antithyroid drugs over 5 years with positive TRAb. The TCR library used RNA extracted from PBMCs. TCR beta libraries were built with iRepertoire HTBI primers and Arm-PCR of CDR3 regions. TCRdb redid the calling of the multiplex PCR reads with MiXCR, one entry per CDR3 protein. Altogether 350,000 to 450,000 distinct CDR3 sequences are present, around 23% being singletons, with the ten largest covering roughly an eighth.

The rearrangement joins TRBV5-1 to TRBJ2-2, with TRBD2 matching 7 bases. The sequencing used peripheral blood mononuclear cells (PBMCs), collected when the disease was refractory, from a patient treated with antithyroid drugs. The clonotype comes from a female donor with Graves disease. CDR3 nucleotide sequence: TGCGCCAGCAGCTTGGAGCTAGCGGTTCAAACCGGGGAGCTGTTTTTT. As protein: CASSLELAVQTGELFF.